These 20 T cell receptor beta chains share one sample of origin, sequenced in a study of blood T cell repertoires in COVID-19. The assay was immunoSEQ multiplex PCR, and TCRdb's table has in-frame clones only and misses some. The sample contains about 120,000 clones, 70% to 90% of which appear only once. The specimen was peripheral blood. These TCRs come from a man aged 55 to 70 with acute or convalescent COVID-19.

The chain recombines TRBV19 with TRBJ1-5, with 10 positions matching TRBD1. Unmatched junction bases numbered 4, after V lost 5 bases and J lost 3 bases. Germline V gives CDR1 LNHDA, CDR2 SQIVND (reference sequence). This CDR3 is built from 15 residues. For the CDR3, the DNA is TGTGCCAGTAGTCCCGGACAGGGGGACAATCAGCCCCAGCATTTT. This encodes CASSPGQGDNQPQHF.

This clone turned up a few times. The chain carries TRBV14 and TRBJ2-1; TRBD2 agrees at 10 bases. J gave up 9 bases and V 1 base, and 9 bases lay outside the gene matches. This CDR3 has 16 amino acids. Germline V gives CDR1 SGHDN, CDR2 FVKESK. The CDR3 here is CASSQGPLAGVLEQFF. In DNA, the CDR3 is TGTGCCAGCAGCCAAGGGCCCCTAGCGGGAGTGCTTGAGCAGTTCTTC.

V is TRBV11-2 and J is TRBJ1-3; a weak D match, TRBD1 (6 bases). The CDR3 extends over 17 amino acids. Per the germline V gene, CDR1 is SGHAT and CDR2 is FQNNGV. V was pared by 3 bases and J by 0 bases, with 15 bases between. This CDR3 reads CASSFNPGQSSGNTIYF. CDR3 DNA sequence: TGTGCCAGCAGCTTCAACCCTGGACAGTCCTCTGGAAACACCATATATTTT.

The chain combines TRBV5-1 with TRBJ2-3, with D possibly being TRBD2 (6 bases). Germline assignment: CDR1 SGHRS and CDR2 YFSETQ. V lost 1 base and J 6 bases, leaving 21 bases between the germline ends. The CDR3 is 17 residues long. CDR3 region: CASSLSFGTFGKDTQYF. The CDR3 nucleotides read TGCGCCAGCAGCTTGTCTTTTGGGACTTTTGGGAAGGATACGCAGTATTTT.

The CDR3 here is CASSQSADTDYEQYF. CDR3 in DNA: TGCGCCAGCAGCCAGTCGGCGGACACAGACTACGAGCAGTACTTC. The genes are TRBV4-1 and TRBJ2-7; D is perhaps TRBD1 (5 bases). CDR1 is MGHRA and CDR2 is YSYEKL in the germline V gene. The CDR3 covers 15 residues. Trimming left V 3 bases short and J 3 bases short, with 15 bases between.

The chain has TRBV9 and TRBJ1-4; D ambiguous. The CDR3 runs 17 residues. Germline V gene sequence: CDR1 SGDLS, CDR2 YYNGEE. With 2 bases removed from V and 0 bases from J, the gap between germline ends came to 14 bases. For the CDR3, the DNA is TGTGCCAGCAGCGTGGGCACAAATCGAGCAACTAATGAAAAACTGTTTTTT. Translated, it gives CASSVGTNRATNEKLFF.

The chain is built from TRBV27 and TRBJ2-5, with 10 bases aligning to TRBD2. Trimming took 6 bases from V and 4 from J; bases not matched to a gene: 11. Germline CDR1 is MNHEY and CDR2 is SMNVEV (reference sequence). This CDR3 has 16 residues. CDR3 in amino acids: CASRPLPSGSGETQYF. CDR3 DNA sequence: TGTGCCAGCAGGCCCCTTCCTAGCGGGAGCGGAGAGACCCAGTACTTC.

CDR3 DNA sequence: TGTGCCAGCAGTCAACCTTCTGACAGGCCCTATGGCTACACCTTC. Protein sequence: CASSQPSDRPYGYTF. The rearrangement uses TRBV28 and TRBJ1-2; D may be TRBD1 (6 bases). CDR3 length: 15 amino acids. Between the trimmed V and J ends, which lost 5 bases and 4 bases, there was a span of 17 bases. Germline lookup yields CDR1 MDHEN and CDR2 SYDVKM.

This clone was observed once. The rearrangement joins TRBV12-5 to TRBJ1-6, with a tentative D call TRBD1 (5 bases). There are 15 residues in the CDR3. Germline CDR1 is LGHNT and CDR2 is FRNRAP. Between the trimmed V and J ends, which lost 11 bases and 1 base, there was a span of 15 bases. The DNA for the CDR3 is TGTGCTCAGCGCGGGGGGGGTTCCTATAATTCACCCCTCCACTTT. This sequence encodes CAQRGGGSYNSPLHF.

For the CDR3, the DNA is TGTGCCAGCAGCTTAGTATACGGGCGGCTAGCGGGAGAGGAGACCCAGTACTTC. Protein product: CASSLVYGRLAGEETQYF. The chain joins TRBV11-2 to TRBJ2-5; TRBD2 matches at 10 bases. The J segment lost 5 bases and the V segment lost 1 base, leaving 13 bases of the junction unmatched. Germline V lookup: CDR1 SGHAT, CDR2 FQNNGV. The CDR3 covers 18 residues.

The chain is built from TRBV2 and TRBJ2-5; possibly TRBD2 for D (5 bases). Between the trimmed V and J ends, which lost 7 bases and 2 bases, there was a span of 14 bases. Germline values: CDR1 SNHLY, CDR2 FYNNEI. This CDR3 is built from 14 residues. This CDR3 is CASTGLARQETQYF. The CDR3 DNA reads as TGTGCCAGCACCGGACTGGCCAGGCAAGAGACCCAGTACTTC. Variable domain in full (rest from reference TRBV2 and TRBJ2-5): EPEVTQTPSHQVTQMGQEVILRCVPISNHLYFYWYRQILGQKVEFLVSFYNNEISEKSEIFDDQFSVERPDGSNFTLKIRSTKLEDSAMYFCASTGLARQETQYFGPGTRLLVL.

This clone has just a few counts. The chain uses TRBV28 and TRBJ1-4; D possibly corresponds to TRBD1 (5 bases). V gave up 5 bases and J gave up 0 bases, with 10 bases separating them. The CDR3 loop spans 15 amino acids. CDR1 and CDR2 (germline): MDHEN, SYDVKM. CDR3 protein: CASSPGGTTNEKLFF. CDR3 bases: TGTGCCAGCAGTCCGGGGGGAACAACTAATGAAAAACTGTTTTTT.

This clone has a single count. The gene calls are TRBV5-6 and TRBJ2-7; possibly TRBD2 for D (5 bases). Germline assignment: CDR1 SGHDT and CDR2 YYEEEE. With 1 base removed from V and 3 bases from J, the gap between germline ends came to 11 bases. The CDR3 has 14 amino acids. The CDR3, as DNA: TGTGCCAGCAGCTTGCCCGGGGTATACTACGAGCAGTACTTC. This sequence encodes CASSLPGVYYEQYF.

J is TRBJ2-1 and V is TRBV24-1, with 14 bases lining up with TRBD2. Trimming took 4 bases from V and 5 from J; bases not matched to a gene: 21. The CDR3 is made up of 22 amino acids. Germline V lookup: CDR1 KGHDR, CDR2 SFDVKD. CDR3 amino acids: CATSEHPSQGLAGVKGNNEQFF. The CDR3 DNA is TGTGCCACCAGTGAGCACCCGTCCCAGGGACTAGCGGGAGTAAAAGGTAACAATGAGCAGTTCTTC.

The genes are TRBV7-2 and TRBJ1-2, with TRBD1 as a possible D gene (5 bases). CDR3 length: 15 amino acids. V was cut by 3 bases and J by 1 base, with 12 bases left in between. Germline V gene sequence: CDR1 SGHTA, CDR2 FQGNSA. The CDR3 region is CASSFDPTVNYGYTF. CDR3 in DNA: TGTGCCAGCAGCTTTGACCCGACAGTTAACTATGGCTACACCTTC.

The V gene is TRBV6-2 or TRBV6-3, the J gene TRBJ2-7; D perhaps matches TRBD1 (6 bases). The V and J ends lost 5 bases and 2 bases respectively, with 16 bases between them. The CDR3 runs to 15 residues. CDR1 and CDR2 from the germline V gene are MNHEY and SVGEGT. CDR3 loop: CASSPTPRGAYEQYF. In DNA form, the CDR3 reads TGTGCCAGCAGTCCAACCCCCAGGGGCGCCTACGAGCAGTACTTC.

V and J are TRBV5-1 and TRBJ2-7; 8 positions match TRBD1. The V gene's germline CDR1 is SGHRS and CDR2 YFSETQ. The J segment lost 3 bases and the V segment lost 3 bases, leaving 11 bases of the junction unmatched. This CDR3 region has 16 residues. This chain's CDR3 is CASSWDRDRRNYEQYF. The DNA of the CDR3 is TGCGCCAGCAGCTGGGACCGGGACAGGAGGAACTACGAGCAGTACTTC.

The chain has TRBV5-6 and TRBJ1-1; 7 bases are shared with TRBD1. With V trimmed by 0 bases and J by 4 bases, 9 bases remained unmatched. CDR3 length equals 16 residues. The germline V gene has CDR1 SGHDT and CDR2 YYEEEE. CDR3 nucleotides: TGTGCCAGCAGCTTGGGGAGGGGGCTGAAGGGCACTGAAGCTTTCTTT. It codes for CASSLGRGLKGTEAFF.

The rearrangement uses TRBV5-1 and TRBJ2-1; 9 nucleotides line up with TRBD2. CDR1 is SGHRS and CDR2 is YFSETQ in the germline V gene. Germline trimming cut 0 bases from V and 6 bases from J; bases unmatched to any gene: 4. This CDR3 region has 15 residues. CDR3 sequence reads: CASSLGSSGSNEQFF. For the CDR3, the DNA is TGCGCCAGCAGCTTGGGGAGTAGCGGGAGCAATGAGCAGTTCTTC.

The chain uses TRBV5-1 and TRBJ1-4; possibly TRBD1 for D (6 bases). The CDR3 loop spans 15 amino acids. The V and J ends lost 4 bases and 0 bases respectively, with 10 bases between them. Germline V gives CDR1 SGHRS, CDR2 YFSETQ. The CDR3 bases are TGCGCCAGCAGCGCGGACAGCGCAACTAATGAAAAACTGTTTTTT. Translation gives CASSADSATNEKLFF.